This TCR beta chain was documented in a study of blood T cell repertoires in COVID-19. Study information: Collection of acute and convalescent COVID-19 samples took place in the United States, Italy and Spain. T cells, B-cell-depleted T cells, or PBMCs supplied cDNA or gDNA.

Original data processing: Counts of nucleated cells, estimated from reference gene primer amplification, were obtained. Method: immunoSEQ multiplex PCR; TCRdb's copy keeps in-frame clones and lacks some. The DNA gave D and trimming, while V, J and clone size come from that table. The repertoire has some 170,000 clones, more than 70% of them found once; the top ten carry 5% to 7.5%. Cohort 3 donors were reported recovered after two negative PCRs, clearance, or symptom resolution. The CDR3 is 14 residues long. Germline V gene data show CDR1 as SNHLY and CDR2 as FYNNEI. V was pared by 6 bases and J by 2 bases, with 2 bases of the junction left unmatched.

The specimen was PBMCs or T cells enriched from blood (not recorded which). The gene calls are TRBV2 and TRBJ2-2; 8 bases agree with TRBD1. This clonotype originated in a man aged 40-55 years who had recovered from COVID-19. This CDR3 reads CASRTGVNTGELFF. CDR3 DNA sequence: TGTGCCAGCAGGACAGGGGTTAACACCGGGGAGCTGTTTTTT.